Given below is one T cell receptor beta chain in context. These data are taken from a study of technical replicates of blood from a few donors. The table came from immunoSEQ multiplex PCR; TCRdb's copy has only in-frame clones and leaves some out. The table lists roughly 85,000 clones, 94% of them singletons. This receptor was taken from a human donor in good health. The sequencing input was T cells isolated from PBMCs.

CDR3 coding DNA: TGCGCCAGCAGCCAACGATCAGGAGAGGGCTATGGCTACACCTTC. Encoded protein: CASSQRSGEGYGYTF. V and J are TRBV4-1 and TRBJ1-2, with D unclear. The CDR3 extends over 15 amino acids. V lost 2 bases to trimming and J lost 4 bases, with 14 bases between them. Germline lookup yields CDR1 MGHRA and CDR2 YSYEKL.